This T cell receptor (beta chain) was sequenced for a study of blood T cell repertoires in COVID-19. Looking at the study overall: From the United States, Italy and Spain came samples of acute and convalescent COVID-19. Nucleic acid was either cDNA or gDNA, and it came from T cells, B-cell-depleted T cells, or PBMCs.

In the study's own analysis: By means of reference gene primer amplification, nucleated cell counts were estimated. Method: immunoSEQ multiplex PCR; TCRdb's copy keeps in-frame clones and lacks some. For V, J and clone size, that table is used; D and trimming come from the DNA. There are approximately 310,000 clones in the sample; 87% occur only once, and around 8% lies in the top ten. Germline-derived CDR1 and CDR2 are MNHEY and SVGAGI. The CDR3 consists of 14 residues. V shed 3 bases and J 7 bases; nucleotides not matched to a gene: 6. The chain employs TRBV6-5 and TRBJ1-2, with 9 bases identical to TRBD1. This TCR was recovered from a woman in her forties or fifties who had recovered from COVID-19. The sequencing input was peripheral blood. Here the CDR3 reads CASSYKQGARGYTF. The DNA for the CDR3 is TGTGCCAGCAGTTATAAACAGGGGGCGCGTGGCTACACCTTC.